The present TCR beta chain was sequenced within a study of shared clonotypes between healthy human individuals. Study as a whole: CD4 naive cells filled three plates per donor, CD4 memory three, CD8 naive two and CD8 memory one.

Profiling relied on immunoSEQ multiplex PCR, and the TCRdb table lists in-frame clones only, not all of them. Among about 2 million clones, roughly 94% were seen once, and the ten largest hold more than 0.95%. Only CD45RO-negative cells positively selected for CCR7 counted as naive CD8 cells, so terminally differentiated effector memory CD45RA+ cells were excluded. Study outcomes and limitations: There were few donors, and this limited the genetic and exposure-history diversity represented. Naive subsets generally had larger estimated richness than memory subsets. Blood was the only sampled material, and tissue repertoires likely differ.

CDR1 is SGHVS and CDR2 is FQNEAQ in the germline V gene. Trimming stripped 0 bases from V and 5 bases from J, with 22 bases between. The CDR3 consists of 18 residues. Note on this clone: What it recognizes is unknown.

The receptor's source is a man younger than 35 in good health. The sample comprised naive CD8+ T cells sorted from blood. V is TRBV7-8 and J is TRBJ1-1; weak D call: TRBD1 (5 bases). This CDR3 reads CASSLAVEWQGVGTEAFF. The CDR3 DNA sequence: TGTGCCAGCAGCTTAGCGGTAGAGTGGCAGGGCGTTGGGACTGAAGCTTTCTTT.